This T cell receptor (beta chain) was identified in a study of CD8 T cells in ankylosing spondylitis. V was pared by 6 bases and J by 3 bases, with 13 bases between. CDR3 length equals 14 residues. Germline V gene lookup returns CDR1 SGHDT and CDR2 YYEEEE. TCR beta libraries were made by quantitative 5'-RACE with molecular barcodes. MiXCR, applied by TCRdb to the 5' RACE reads, yields one record per CDR3 protein. The sample has hundreds of thousands of distinct CDR3 sequences; 25% to 30% are singletons. Overall study findings and caveats: Within ankylosing spondylitis blood, a TCR beta motif made up of eight highly homologous variants appeared to be characteristic. Disease-linked clones proved CD8+ and comparatively uncommon in peripheral blood.

Remarks on this clonotype: The antigen remains undetermined.

Sequenced: blood, either unsorted or a sorted T cell fraction (not recorded which). The chain combines TRBV5-6 with TRBJ1-5; TRBD1 might be the D (5 bases). The source of this sequence is a male donor with ankylosing spondylitis or in good health (not recorded which). CDR3 coding DNA: TGTGCCAGCACTCCTTGGGGGTCCAATCAGCCCCAGCATTTT. Translated, it gives CASTPWGSNQPQHF.